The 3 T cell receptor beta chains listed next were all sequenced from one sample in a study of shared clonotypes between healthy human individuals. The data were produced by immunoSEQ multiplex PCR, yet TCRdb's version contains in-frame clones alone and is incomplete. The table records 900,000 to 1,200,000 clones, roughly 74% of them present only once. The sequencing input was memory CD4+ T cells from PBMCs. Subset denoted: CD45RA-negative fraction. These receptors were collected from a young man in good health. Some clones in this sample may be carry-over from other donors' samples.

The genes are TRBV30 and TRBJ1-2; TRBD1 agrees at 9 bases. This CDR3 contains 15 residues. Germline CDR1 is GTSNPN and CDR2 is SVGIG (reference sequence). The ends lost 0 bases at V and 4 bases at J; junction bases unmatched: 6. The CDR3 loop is CAWSVGQGALYGYTF. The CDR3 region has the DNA TGTGCCTGGAGTGTGGGACAGGGTGCGCTCTATGGCTACACCTTC.

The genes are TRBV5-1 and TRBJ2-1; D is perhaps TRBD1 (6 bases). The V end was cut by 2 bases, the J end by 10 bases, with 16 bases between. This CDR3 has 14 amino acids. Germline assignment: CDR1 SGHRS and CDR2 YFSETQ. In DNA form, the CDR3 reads TGCGCCAGCAGCTTAAAACCGGGACAATGGGAGCAGTTCTTC. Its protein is CASSLKPGQWEQFF.

The CDR3 loop is CASSGNTGGYTF. CDR3 in DNA: TGTGCCAGCAGCGGAAATACGGGTGGCTACACCTTC. V is TRBV9 and J is TRBJ1-2; D is undetermined. Germline-derived CDR1 and CDR2 are SGDLS and YYNGEE. The CDR3 contains 12 residues. V lost 3 bases and J 7 bases, leaving 10 bases between the germline ends. Full variable domain (remainder filled in from reference TRBV9 and TRBJ1-2): DSGVTQTPKHLITATGQRVTLRCSPRSGDLSVYWYQQSLDQGLQFLIQYYNGEERAKGNILERFSAQQFPDLHSELNLSSLELGDSALYFCASSGNTGGYTFGSGTRLTVV.